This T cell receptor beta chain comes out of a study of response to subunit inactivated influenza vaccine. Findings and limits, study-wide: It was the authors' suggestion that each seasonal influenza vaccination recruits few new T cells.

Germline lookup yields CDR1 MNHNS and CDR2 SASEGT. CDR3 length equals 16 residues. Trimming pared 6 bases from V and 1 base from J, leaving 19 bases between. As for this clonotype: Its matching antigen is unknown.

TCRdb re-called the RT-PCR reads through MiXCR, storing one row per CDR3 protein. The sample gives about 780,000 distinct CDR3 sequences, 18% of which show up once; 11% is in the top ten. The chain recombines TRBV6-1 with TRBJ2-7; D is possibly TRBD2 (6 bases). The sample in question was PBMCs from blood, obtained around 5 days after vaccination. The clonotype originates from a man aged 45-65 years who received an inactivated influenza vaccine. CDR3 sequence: CASRSAWDWTSYEQYF. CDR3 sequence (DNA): TGTGCCAGCAGGAGTGCCTGGGACTGGACTTCCTACGAGCAGTACTTC.